The present T cell receptor beta chain was sequenced within a study of T cells in Graves' hyperthyroidism and ophthalmopathy. It was uncontrolled infection, other autoimmune disease, pregnancy or lactation that excluded patients. Amplified TCR beta CDR3 regions derived from RNA transcripts. Initially, a first-round RT-PCR of the TCR CDR3 employed the HTBI primer set. One entry per CDR3 protein, called by TCRdb with MiXCR from the multiplex PCR reads. Of approximately 400,000 distinct CDR3 sequences listed, more than 13% are singletons. Germline lookup yields CDR1 MNHNS and CDR2 SASEGT. The V gene lost 8 bases and the J gene lost 0 bases, with 11 bases spanning the gap. The CDR3 consists of 15 residues.

This clonotype was sampled from a woman in her thirties with Graves' hyperthyroidism. This sequence joins TRBV6-1 and TRBJ2-6; perhaps D is TRBD1 or TRBD2 (5 bases each). Input material: blood. Here the CDR3 DNA reads TGTGCCAGCCGTTGGGGGAGCTCTGGGGCCAACGTCCTGACTTTC. It translates to CASRWGSSGANVLTF.